A selection of T cell receptor beta chains follows, all from one sample in a study of blood T cell repertoires in COVID-19. The repertoire was sequenced with immunoSEQ multiplex PCR; TCRdb's copy has only in-frame clones and lacks some. The sample includes over 110,000 clones, about nine tenths of them seen just once. The sequencing input was peripheral blood. The source of these receptors is a human donor in a cohort sampled during active COVID-19. Each CDR3 is given with its conserved first and last residue. Each record gives: D gene, V gene, clone size, CDR3 length, CDR3 protein. D genes are given only for firm matches. Only part of the rows carry a size: once, few, many, or a class if the clone is expanded.

TRBD1	TRBV27	NA	17	CASSPLGRGRHTGELFF
NA	TRBV6-5	NA	11	CASRETGGYTF
TRBD1	TRBV18	NA	16	CASSPQTGPSGNTIYF
NA	TRBV4-2	NA	13	CASSHTQGYEQYF
TRBD2	TRBV3-1/TRBV3-2	NA	15	CASSQDHGGGKTQYF
NA	TRBV27	NA	14	CASSLQSGANVLTF
TRBD2	TRBV7-8	NA	16	CASSVPRGNLGETQYF
TRBD1	TRBV27	once	16	CASSHLRLTGGTEAFF
TRBD2	TRBV6-1	NA	17	CASSERRTSGGTDTQYF
NA	TRBV27	NA	13	CASRPGSGNEQFF
TRBD2	TRBV7-8	few	17	CASSPRQTSGGAGEQFF
NA	TRBV5-1	few	13	CASSLEVGYGYTF
TRBD1	TRBV4-1	NA	15	CASRGQGGGNSPLHF
NA	TRBV7-9	NA	17	CASSLVLRSGYNSPLHF
NA	TRBV5-6	NA	13	CASSIGVTGELFF
NA	TRBV7-3	NA	13	CASSLSHSYEQYF
TRBD2	TRBV6-2/TRBV6-3	once	15	CASSPRGGGANFVFF
TRBD1	TRBV7-2	NA	15	CASRVRTGVNTEAFF
NA	TRBV3-1/TRBV3-2	NA	15	CASSHLRDNLYGYTF
TRBD2	TRBV5-1	NA	16	CASTRALAGGPGELFF
TRBD2	TRBV9	once	15	CASSVGTRLADTQYF
NA	TRBV28	NA	12	CASSLLTSPLHF
TRBD1	TRBV5-1	NA	15	CASSPAGQGARGYTF
NA	TRBV11-3	NA	14	CANGLFSNTGELFF
TRBD2	TRBV7-3	NA	17	CASSSGTSGGSYNEQFF
TRBD1	TRBV18	once	15	CASSAFGTGKNEQFF
NA	TRBV19	NA	11	CGTGRGNEQFF
NA	TRBV6-5	NA	12	CASSTLNYGYTF
TRBD1	TRBV7-8	NA	16	CASSLIGQGARETQYF
NA	TRBV11-1	NA	13	CASSLSPSTEAFF
NA	TRBV6-1	NA	15	CASSEGEAGTGELFF
NA	TRBV5-8	NA	13	CASSFGSNQPQHF
TRBD2	TRBV3-1/TRBV3-2	NA	13	CASSRGGTYEQYF
NA	TRBV15	NA	12	CATSRAQETQYF
NA	TRBV18	NA	13	CASSTGSGNTIYF
NA	TRBV14	NA	14	CASSQRTVNTEAFF
NA	TRBV4-1	NA	15	CASSSVPGAKNIQYF
TRBD1	TRBV4-2	NA	17	CASSQDGTGPKGYEQYF
TRBD1	TRBV6-5	NA	14	CASSYDRGGDGYTF
TRBD1	TRBV6-4	few	15	CASSVDRGGTGELFF
NA	TRBV6-1	NA	14	CASSETRGRAEAFF
NA	TRBV6-1	NA	15	CASSEITTPNTEAFF
TRBD2	TRBV27	once	21	CASSFYAPGLAGAKGWDTQYF
NA	TRBV4-1	NA	18	CASSPLPRQFDSNQPQHF
NA	TRBV21-1	NA	17	CASSKLASGVNTGELFF
TRBD2	TRBV18	NA	15	CASSPPGLAMDEQFF
TRBD1	TRBV5-1	NA	15	CASSLATDRGYGYTF
NA	TRBV7-9	NA	15	CASTPRSLLNTEAFF
NA	TRBV7-2	few	15	CASSLGGGRFYGYTF
NA	TRBV18	NA	15	CASSPREGAYNEQFF
NA	TRBV15	NA	16	CATSRENLGRGYEQYF
NA	TRBV12-3/TRBV12-4	NA	13	CASSSQGNQPQHF
NA	TRBV6-1	NA	14	CASSETYSGNTIYF
NA	TRBV7-2	NA	16	CASSPSRAGGEYGYTF